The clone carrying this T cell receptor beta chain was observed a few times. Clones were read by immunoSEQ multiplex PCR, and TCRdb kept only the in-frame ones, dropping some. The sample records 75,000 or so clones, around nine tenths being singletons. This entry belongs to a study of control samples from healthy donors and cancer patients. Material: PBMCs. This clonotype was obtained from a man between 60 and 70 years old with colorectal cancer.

The DNA for the CDR3 is TGTGCCAGCTCACCACGAAGCAGGGTACATGATAGCAATCAGCCCCAGCATTTT. Amino acid sequence: CASSPRSRVHDSNQPQHF. The chain couples TRBV18 to TRBJ1-5; possibly TRBD1 for D (5 bases). V was clipped by 1 base and J by 0 bases, with 16 bases between them. The CDR3 is 18 residues long. Germline-derived CDR1 and CDR2 are KGHSH and LQKENI. Using reference TRBV18 and TRBJ1-5 for the parts outside the CDR3, the full variable domain is NAGVMQNPRHLVRRRGQEARLRCSPMKGHSHVYWYRQLPEEGLKFMVYLQKENIIDESGMPKERFSAEFPKEGPSILRIQQVVRGDSAAYFCASSPRSRVHDSNQPQHFGDGTRLSIL.